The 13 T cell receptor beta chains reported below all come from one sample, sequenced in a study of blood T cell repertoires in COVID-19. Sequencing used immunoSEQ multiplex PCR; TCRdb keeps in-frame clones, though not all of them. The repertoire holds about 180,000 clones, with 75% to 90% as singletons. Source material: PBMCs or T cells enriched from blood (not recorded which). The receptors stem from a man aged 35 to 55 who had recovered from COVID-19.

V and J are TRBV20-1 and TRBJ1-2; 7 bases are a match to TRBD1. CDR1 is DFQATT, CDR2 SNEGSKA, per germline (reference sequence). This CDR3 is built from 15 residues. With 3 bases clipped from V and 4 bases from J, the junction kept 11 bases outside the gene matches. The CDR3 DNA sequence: TGCAGTGCTAGTCAGTCAGGGGGTATGAGCTATGGCTACACCTTC. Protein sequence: CSASQSGGMSYGYTF.

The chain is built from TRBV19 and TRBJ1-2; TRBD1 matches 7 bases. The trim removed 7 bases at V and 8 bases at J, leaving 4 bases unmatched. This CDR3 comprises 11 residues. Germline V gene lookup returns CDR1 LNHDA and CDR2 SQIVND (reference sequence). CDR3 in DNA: TGTGCCAGTATAGGACAGGACGGCTACACCTTC. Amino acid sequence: CASIGQDGYTF. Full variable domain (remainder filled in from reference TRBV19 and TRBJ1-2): DGGITQSPKYLFRKEGQNVTLSCEQNLNHDAMYWYRQDPGQGLRLIYYSQIVNDFQKGDIAEGYSVSREKKESFPLTVTSAQKNPTAFYLCASIGQDGYTFGSGTRLTVV.

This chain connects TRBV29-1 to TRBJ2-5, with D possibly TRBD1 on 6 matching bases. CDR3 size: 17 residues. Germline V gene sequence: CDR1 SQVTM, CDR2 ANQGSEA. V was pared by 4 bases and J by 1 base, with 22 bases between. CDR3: CSVAELIGQTLQETQYF. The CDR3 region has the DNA TGCAGCGTTGCAGAGCTGATAGGACAGACACTCCAAGAGACCCAGTACTTC.

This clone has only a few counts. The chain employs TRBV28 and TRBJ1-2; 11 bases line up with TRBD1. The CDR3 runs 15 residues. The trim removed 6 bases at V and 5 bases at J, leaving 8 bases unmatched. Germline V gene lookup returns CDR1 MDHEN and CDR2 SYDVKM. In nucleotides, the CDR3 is TGTGCCAGCAGAGATGGGACAGGGGGTGGGTATGGCTACACCTTC. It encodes CASRDGTGGGYGYTF.

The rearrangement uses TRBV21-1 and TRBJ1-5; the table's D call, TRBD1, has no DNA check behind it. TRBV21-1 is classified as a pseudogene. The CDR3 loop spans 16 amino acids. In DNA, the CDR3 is TGTGCCAGCAGCTTACCCCAGGACAGGGGCAATCAGCCCCAGCATTTT. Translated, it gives CASSLPQDRGNQPQHF.

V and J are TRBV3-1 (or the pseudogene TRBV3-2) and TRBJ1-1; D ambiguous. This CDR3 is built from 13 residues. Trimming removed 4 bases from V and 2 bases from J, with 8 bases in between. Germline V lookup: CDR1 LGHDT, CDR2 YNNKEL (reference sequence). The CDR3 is CASSPTRNTEAFF. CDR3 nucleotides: TGTGCCAGCAGCCCAACAAGAAACACTGAAGCTTTCTTT.

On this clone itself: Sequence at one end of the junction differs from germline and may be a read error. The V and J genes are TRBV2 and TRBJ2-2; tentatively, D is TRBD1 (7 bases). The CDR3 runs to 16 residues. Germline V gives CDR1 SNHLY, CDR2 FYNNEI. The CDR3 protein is CASSASRGVNTGELLF. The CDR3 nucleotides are TGTGCCAGCAGTGCCTCCAGGGGGGTCAACACCGGGGAGCTGCTTTTT.

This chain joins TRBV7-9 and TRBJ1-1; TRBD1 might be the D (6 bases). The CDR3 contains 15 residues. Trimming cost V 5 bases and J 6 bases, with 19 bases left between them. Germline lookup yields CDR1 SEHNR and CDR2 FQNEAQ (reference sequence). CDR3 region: CASSPQGGGGSEAFF. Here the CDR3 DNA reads TGTGCCAGCAGCCCGCAAGGGGGAGGGGGGTCTGAAGCTTTCTTT.

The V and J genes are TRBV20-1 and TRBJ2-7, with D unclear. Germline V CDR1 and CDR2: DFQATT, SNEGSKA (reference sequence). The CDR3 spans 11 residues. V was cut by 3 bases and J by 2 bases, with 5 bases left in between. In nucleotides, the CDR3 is TGCAGTGCTAGTGCTACCTACGAGCAGTACTTC. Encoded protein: CSASATYEQYF.

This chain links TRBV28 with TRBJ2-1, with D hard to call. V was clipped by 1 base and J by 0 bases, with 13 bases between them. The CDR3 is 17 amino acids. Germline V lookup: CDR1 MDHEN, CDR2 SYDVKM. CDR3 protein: CASSLSPGSYSYNEQFF. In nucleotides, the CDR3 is TGTGCCAGCAGTTTATCCCCTGGCAGTTACTCCTACAATGAGCAGTTCTTC.

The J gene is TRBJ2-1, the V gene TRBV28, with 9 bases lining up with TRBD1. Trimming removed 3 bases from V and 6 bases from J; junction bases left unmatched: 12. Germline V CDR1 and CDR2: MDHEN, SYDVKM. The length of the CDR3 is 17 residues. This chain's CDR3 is CASSFWPGTGKGNEQFF. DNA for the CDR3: TGTGCCAGCAGTTTCTGGCCCGGGACAGGGAAGGGCAATGAGCAGTTCTTC.

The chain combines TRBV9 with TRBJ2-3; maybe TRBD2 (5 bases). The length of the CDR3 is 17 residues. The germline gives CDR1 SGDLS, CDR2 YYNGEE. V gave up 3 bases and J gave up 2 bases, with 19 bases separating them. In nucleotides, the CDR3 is TGTGCCAGCAGCGAGCCCCGTGTTAGCGAATCCACAGATACGCAGTATTTT. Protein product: CASSEPRVSESTDTQYF.

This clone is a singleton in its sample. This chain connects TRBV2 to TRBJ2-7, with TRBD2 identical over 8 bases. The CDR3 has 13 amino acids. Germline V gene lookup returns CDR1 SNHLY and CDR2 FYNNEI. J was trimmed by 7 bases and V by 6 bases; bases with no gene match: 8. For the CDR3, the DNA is TGTGCCAGCAGGGGGACTAGGGGTGATGAGCAGTACTTC. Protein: CASRGTRGDEQYF.